Listed here are 27 T cell receptor beta chains from one sample, sequenced in a study of Tregs in tolerant kidney transplant recipients. Profiling relied on immunoSEQ multiplex PCR, and the TCRdb table lists in-frame clones only, not all of them. The sample has under 45,000 clones, around 95% seen once. No antigen has been assigned to these receptors. Sequenced material: Tregs from blood cultured with allogeneic cells. Receptors were obtained from a human donor in good health.

CDR3 residues: CASSVATLAGDPGANVLTF. The DNA of the CDR3 is TGTGCCAGCAGCGTAGCTACCCTAGCGGGAGATCCGGGGGCCAACGTCCTGACTTTC. The chain uses TRBV9 and TRBJ2-6, with 10 bases matching TRBD2. The CDR3 spans 19 residues. Losses at the gene ends were 0 bases for V and 4 bases for J; bases not matched to a gene: 10. Germline CDR1 and CDR2: SGDLS and YYNGEE.

This sequence joins TRBV7-8 and TRBJ1-4; TRBD1 aligns across 7 bases. The CDR3 has 17 amino acids. CDR1 is SGHVS and CDR2 is FQNEAQ in the germline V gene. With V trimmed by 4 bases and J by 4 bases, 12 bases remained unmatched. CDR3 coding DNA: TGTGCCAGCAGCTCCTTTACCCCCGACAGGGTTAATGAAAAACTGTTTTTT. It encodes CASSSFTPDRVNEKLFF.

The rearrangement joins TRBV18 to TRBJ2-4, with unresolved D. The CDR3 is 15 amino acids. From germline, CDR1 is KGHSH and CDR2 LQKENI. V lost 6 bases and J lost 6, with 18 bases in between. CDR3 region: CASSPTEAPGNIQYF. The CDR3, as DNA: TGTGCCAGCTCGCCTACAGAGGCCCCAGGAAACATTCAGTACTTC.

CDR3: CASRTGATHGYTF. As DNA, the CDR3 is TGTGCCAGCAGGACGGGGGCCACCCATGGCTACACCTTC. The chain employs TRBV6-5 and TRBJ1-2; the D gene is possibly TRBD1 (6 bases). The germline CDR1 and CDR2 sequences are MNHEY and SVGAGI. The CDR3 length is 13 residues. Trimming shortened V by 6 bases and J by 6 bases, and 14 bases separated the two germline ends.

The chain joins TRBV6-5 to TRBJ1-1; 8 bases line up with TRBD1. CDR1 and CDR2 from the germline V gene are MNHEY and SVGAGI. The CDR3 runs to 15 residues. J was trimmed by 1 base and V by 7 bases; bases with no gene match: 8. CDR3 nucleotides: TGTGCCAGCACCGAGACAGGGGCGCCGAACACTGAAGCTTTCTTT. Amino acid sequence: CASTETGAPNTEAFF.

CDR3 in amino acids: CASRNQVSAGELFF. The CDR3, as DNA: TGTGCCAGCAGAAACCAGGTATCGGCCGGGGAGCTGTTTTTT. The chain combines TRBV2 with TRBJ2-2; D not resolved. Germline CDR1 SNHLY, CDR2 FYNNEI. The ends were cut back, 6 bases at V and 6 bases at J, with 14 bases in the middle. The CDR3 runs to 14 residues.

V is TRBV15 and J is TRBJ2-5; 9 bases are a match to TRBD2. CDR1 and CDR2 from the germline V gene are LNHNV and YYDKDF (reference sequence). This CDR3 contains 17 residues. V shed 2 bases and J 5 bases; nucleotides not matched to a gene: 12. CDR3: CATSRSYPGLASETQYF. CDR3 bases: TGTGCCACCAGCAGATCCTACCCGGGACTAGCCTCGGAGACCCAGTACTTC. The complete variable domain, with remaining parts taken from reference TRBV15 and TRBJ2-5, reads DAMVIQNPRYQVTQFGKPVTLSCSQTLNHNVMYWYQQKSSQAPKLLFHYYDKDFNNEADTPDNFQSRRPNTSFCFLDIRSPGLGDTAMYLCATSRSYPGLASETQYFGPGTRLLVL.

The chain joins TRBV6-4 to TRBJ1-2; D is perhaps TRBD1 (6 bases). V was cut by 0 bases and J by 0 bases, with 20 bases left in between. CDR1 and CDR2 from the germline V gene are MRHNA and SNTAGT. The CDR3 consists of 19 residues. The CDR3 DNA reads TGTGCCAGCAGTGACTCCTCCGGGACATACGAGAGCGCTAACTATGGCTACACCTTC. Its protein is CASSDSSGTYESANYGYTF.

The rearrangement uses TRBV7-8 and TRBJ2-2; weak D call: TRBD1 (6 bases). V lost 6 bases to trimming and J lost 0 bases, with 14 bases between them. The CDR3 has 16 amino acids. Germline CDR1 reads SGHVS; CDR2 reads FQNEAQ. CDR3 DNA: TGTGCCAGCAGGTTCGCAGGGGCCTCGAACACCGGGGAGCTGTTTTTT. Translation: CASRFAGASNTGELFF.

The V gene is TRBV6-1, the J gene TRBJ1-1; tentative D call: TRBD1 (5 bases). The CDR3 sequence is 17 residues long. V lost 1 base and J lost 4, with 19 bases in between. Germline CDR1 MNHNS, CDR2 SASEGT. CDR3 coding DNA: TGTGCCAGCAGTGAAGACGGCAGGGCGGGTTGGGTCACTGAAGCTTTCTTT. Protein: CASSEDGRAGWVTEAFF.

This clone appeared a few times. The gene calls are TRBV29-1 and TRBJ1-1; D unresolved. V lost 3 bases, J lost 0 bases, and 8 bases lay in between. The CDR3 sequence is 13 residues long. The germline V gene has CDR1 SQVTM and CDR2 ANQGSEA. The CDR3 spells CSVDVYLNTEAFF. DNA of the CDR3: TGCAGCGTTGATGTCTACCTGAACACTGAAGCTTTCTTT.

The CDR3 coding sequence is TGTGCCAGCTCACCAACGACAGATCAGCCCCAGCATTTT. Protein: CASSPTTDQPQHF. This chain connects TRBV18 to TRBJ1-5; the D gene is possibly TRBD1 (5 bases). Deletions cut 2 bases from V and 5 bases from J, with 7 bases between. CDR3 size: 13 residues. Germline V gives CDR1 KGHSH, CDR2 LQKENI.

In the case of this clone: An end of the junction differs from the germline gene, which may be a read error. This chain connects TRBV7-9 to TRBJ2-3; D possibly uses TRBD1 or TRBD2 (5 bases each). Germline values: CDR1 SEHNR, CDR2 FQNEAQ (reference sequence). CDR3 length: 13 amino acids. In DNA, the CDR3 is TGTGCCAGCACCTTAGAGGGGCCAGATACGCAGTATTTT. Amino acid sequence: CASTLEGPDTQYF. The entire variable domain, with the rest obtained from reference TRBV7-9 and TRBJ2-3, is as follows: DTGVSQNPRHKITKRGQNVTFRCDPISEHNRLYWYRQTLGQGPEFLTYFQNEAQLEKSRLLSDRFSAERPKGSFSTLEIQRTEQGDSAMYLCASTLEGPDTQYFGPGTRLTVL.

This clone has a handful of counts. DNA for the CDR3: TGTGCCACTACCCCCGCATGGACCAGCAATCAGCCCCAGCATTTT. Its translation: CATTPAWTSNQPQHF. The rearrangement uses TRBV19 and TRBJ1-5; D not resolved. This CDR3 region has 15 residues. V lost 10 bases, J lost 1 base, and 17 bases lay in between. In germline, CDR1 is LNHDA, CDR2 SQIVND (reference sequence). Filled out from reference TRBV19 and TRBJ1-5, the complete variable domain reads DGGITQSPKYLFRKEGQNVTLSCEQNLNHDAMYWYRQDPGQGLRLIYYSQIVNDFQKGDIAEGYSVSREKKESFPLTVTSAQKNPTAFYLCATTPAWTSNQPQHFGDGTRLSIL.

This chain joins TRBV7-2 and TRBJ1-1; D is perhaps TRBD1 (5 bases). CDR1 and CDR2 (germline): SGHTA, FQGNSA. V lost 7 bases and J 7 bases, leaving 13 bases between the germline ends. This CDR3 has 12 amino acids. Here the CDR3 reads CASMRGGVEAFF. The CDR3 bases are TGTGCCAGCATGAGGGGCGGGGTTGAAGCTTTCTTT.

The chain combines TRBV13 with TRBJ2-5, with 8 bases lining up with TRBD1. CDR3 length equals 13 residues. Germline V gene lookup returns CDR1 PRHDT and CDR2 FYEKMQ (reference sequence). V was clipped by 2 bases and J by 4 bases; unmatched bases: 0. The CDR3 DNA sequence: TGTGCCAGCAGCTTACAGGGGGCAGAGACCCAGTACTTC. Encoded protein: CASSLQGAETQYF.

This chain links TRBV7-9 with TRBJ2-7; 10 bases agree with TRBD1. CDR3 length equals 15 residues. The V gene end was trimmed by 5 bases and the J gene end by 3 bases; junction bases not matched to a gene: 7. The V gene's germline CDR1 is SEHNR and CDR2 FQNEAQ (reference sequence). The CDR3 spells CASSLPRTGGYEQYF. DNA for the CDR3: TGTGCCAGCAGCCTACCTAGGACAGGGGGCTACGAGCAGTACTTC.

The chain uses TRBV5-1 and TRBJ2-5; D might be TRBD2 (6 bases). Trimming took off 2 bases at V and 5 bases at J, with 16 bases between the two ends. The CDR3 spans 15 residues. Germline V gene lookup returns CDR1 SGHRS and CDR2 YFSETQ. Here the CDR3 reads CASSFGRLSGETQYF. The CDR3 nucleotides read TGCGCCAGCAGCTTCGGCCGATTGAGCGGGGAGACCCAGTACTTC.

The chain recombines TRBV6-1 with TRBJ1-4, with 10 bases identical to TRBD1. Germline V gene data show CDR1 as MNHNS and CDR2 as SASEGT. With V trimmed by 6 bases and J by 7 bases, 8 bases remained unmatched. The CDR3 length is 15 residues. The chain's CDR3 is CASSGQGGAAEKLFF. CDR3 sequence (DNA): TGTGCCAGCAGCGGACAGGGGGGAGCGGCTGAAAAACTGTTTTTT.

The chain links TRBV4-1 to TRBJ1-5; no clear D gene. The V gene lost 0 bases and the J gene lost 4 bases, with 10 bases spanning the gap. The CDR3 totals 15 residues. Germline values: CDR1 MGHRA, CDR2 YSYEKL. The CDR3 loop is CASSQELTVNQPQHF. Written as DNA, the CDR3 is TGCGCCAGCAGCCAAGAGTTGACGGTAAATCAGCCCCAGCATTTT.

This chain connects TRBV7-8 to TRBJ1-6; 9 nucleotides line up with TRBD1. The germline V gene encodes CDR1 SGHVS and CDR2 FQNEAQ. V was clipped by 1 base and J by 13 bases; unmatched bases: 5. The length of the CDR3 is 14 residues. CDR3: CASSLVGQGHPLHF. CDR3 sequence (DNA): TGTGCCAGCAGCTTAGTGGGACAGGGCCACCCCCTCCACTTT.

The count of this clone is one. The V and J genes are TRBV2 and TRBJ2-5; 7 nucleotides match TRBD1. The germline CDR1 and CDR2 sequences are SNHLY and FYNNEI. The trim removed 0 bases at V and 5 bases at J, leaving 15 bases unmatched. This CDR3 has 18 amino acids. This CDR3 reads CASSEASRGLLGRETQYF. In DNA, the CDR3 is TGTGCCAGCAGTGAAGCAAGCAGGGGGTTATTAGGAAGGGAGACCCAGTACTTC.

The V gene is TRBV2, the J gene TRBJ2-7; D is tentatively TRBD1 or TRBD2 (6 bases each). CDR1 and CDR2 from the germline V gene are SNHLY and FYNNEI. This CDR3 is 13 amino acids long. V was cut by 4 bases and J by 5 bases, with 12 bases left in between. The CDR3 DNA sequence: TGTGCCAGCAGTGTGGAGGGGGGCCACGAGCAGTACTTC. Translation gives CASSVEGGHEQYF.

This sequence joins TRBV5-3 and TRBJ1-4; TRBD1 is a possible D gene (6 bases). TRBV5-3 is annotated as an ORF whose role is uncertain. V was clipped by 3 bases and J by 0 bases, with 15 bases between them. This CDR3 has 17 amino acids. The CDR3 here is CARSYHTGFPTNEKLFF. CDR3 sequence (DNA): TGTGCCAGAAGCTATCACACAGGGTTCCCAACTAATGAAAAACTGTTTTTT.

This clone came up once. This sequence joins TRBV5-1 and TRBJ2-7; D not resolved. The V and J ends lost 0 bases and 4 bases respectively, with 11 bases between them. This CDR3 comprises 14 residues. Germline CDR1 and CDR2: SGHRS and YFSETQ. DNA of the CDR3: TGCGCCAGCAGCTTGGTAAGCTCGCTTTACGAGCAGTACTTC. Its translation is CASSLVSSLYEQYF.

The CDR3 region is CASSVGGAAYNEQFF. The CDR3 DNA is TGTGCCAGCAGCGTAGGGGGGGCCGCCTACAATGAGCAGTTCTTC. The chain links TRBV9 to TRBJ2-1, with D perhaps being TRBD1 or TRBD2 (6 bases each). Germline loops: CDR1 SGDLS, CDR2 YYNGEE. This CDR3 is 15 amino acids long. Trimming took off 0 bases at V and 2 bases at J, with 9 bases between the two ends.

The chain couples TRBV6-6 to TRBJ2-3; 8 bases match TRBD2. Trimming took 5 bases from V and 2 from J; bases not matched to a gene: 6. CDR1 is MNHNY, CDR2 SVGAGI, per germline (reference sequence). CDR3 size: 15 residues. CDR3 sequence reads: CASSGRLATTDTQYF. In nucleotides, the CDR3 is TGTGCCAGCAGTGGGAGACTAGCGACCACAGATACGCAGTATTTT.